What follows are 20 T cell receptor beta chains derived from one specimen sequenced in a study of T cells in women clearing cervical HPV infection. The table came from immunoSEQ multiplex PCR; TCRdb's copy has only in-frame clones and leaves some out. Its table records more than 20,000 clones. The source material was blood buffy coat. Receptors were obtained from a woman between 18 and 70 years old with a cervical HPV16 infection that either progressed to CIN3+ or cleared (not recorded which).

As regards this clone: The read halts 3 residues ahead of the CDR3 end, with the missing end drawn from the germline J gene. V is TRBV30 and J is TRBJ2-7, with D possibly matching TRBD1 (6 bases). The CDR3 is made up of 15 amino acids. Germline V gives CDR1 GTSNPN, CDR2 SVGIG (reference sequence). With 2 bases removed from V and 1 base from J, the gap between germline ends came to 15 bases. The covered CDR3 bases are TGTGCCTGGAGTTCAAGACCGGGGACATCCTACGAG. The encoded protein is CAWSSRPGTSYE. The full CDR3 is CAWSSRPGTSYEQYF. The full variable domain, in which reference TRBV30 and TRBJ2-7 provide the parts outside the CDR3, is SQTIHQWPATLVQPVGSPLSLECTVEGTSNPNLYWYRQAAGRGLQLLFYSVGIGQISSEVPQNLSASRPQDRQFILSSKKLLLSDSGFYLCAWSSRPGTSYEQYFGPGTRLTVT.

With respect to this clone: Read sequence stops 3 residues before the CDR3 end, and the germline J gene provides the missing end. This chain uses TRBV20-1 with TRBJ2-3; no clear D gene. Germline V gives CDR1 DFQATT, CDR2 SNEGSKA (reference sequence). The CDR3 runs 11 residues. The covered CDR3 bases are TGCAGTGCCCCTACTTACGGGACG. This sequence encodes CSAPTYGT. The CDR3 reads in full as CSAPTYGTQYF.

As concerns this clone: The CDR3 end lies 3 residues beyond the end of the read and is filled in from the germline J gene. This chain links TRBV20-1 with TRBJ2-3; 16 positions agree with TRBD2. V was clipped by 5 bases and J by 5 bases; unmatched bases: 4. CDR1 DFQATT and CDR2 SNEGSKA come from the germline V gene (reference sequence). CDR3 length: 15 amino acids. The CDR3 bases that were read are TGCAGTGCTGGGACTAGCGGGGGGGCTTTAGATACG. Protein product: CSAGTSGGALDT. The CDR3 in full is CSAGTSGGALDTQYF.

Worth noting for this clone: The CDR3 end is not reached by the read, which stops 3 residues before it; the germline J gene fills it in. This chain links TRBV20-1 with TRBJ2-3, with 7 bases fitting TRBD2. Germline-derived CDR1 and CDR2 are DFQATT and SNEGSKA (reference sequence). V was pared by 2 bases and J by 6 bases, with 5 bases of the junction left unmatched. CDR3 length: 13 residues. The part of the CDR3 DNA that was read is TGCAGTGCTAGAAGTGGGGGGGTTGATACG. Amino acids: CSARSGGVDT. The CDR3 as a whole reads CSARSGGVDTQYF.

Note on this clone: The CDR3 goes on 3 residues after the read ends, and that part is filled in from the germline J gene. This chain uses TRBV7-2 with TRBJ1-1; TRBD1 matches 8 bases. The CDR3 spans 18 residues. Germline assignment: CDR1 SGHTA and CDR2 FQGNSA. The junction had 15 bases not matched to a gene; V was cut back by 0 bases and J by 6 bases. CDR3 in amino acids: CASSLATGDRLLRAEAFF. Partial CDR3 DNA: TGTGCCAGCAGCTTAGCGACGGGGGACAGGCTGCTCAGGGCTGAA.

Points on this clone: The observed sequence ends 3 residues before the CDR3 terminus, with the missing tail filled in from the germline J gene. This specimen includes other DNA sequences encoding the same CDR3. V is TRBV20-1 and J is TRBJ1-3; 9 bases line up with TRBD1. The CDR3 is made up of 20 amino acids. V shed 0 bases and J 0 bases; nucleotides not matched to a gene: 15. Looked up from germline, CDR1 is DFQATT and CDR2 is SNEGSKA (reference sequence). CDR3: CSARDRSSRDREASGNTIYF. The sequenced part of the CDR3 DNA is TGCAGTGCTAGAGATAGAAGTTCGCGGGACAGGGAAGCCTCTGGAAACACC.

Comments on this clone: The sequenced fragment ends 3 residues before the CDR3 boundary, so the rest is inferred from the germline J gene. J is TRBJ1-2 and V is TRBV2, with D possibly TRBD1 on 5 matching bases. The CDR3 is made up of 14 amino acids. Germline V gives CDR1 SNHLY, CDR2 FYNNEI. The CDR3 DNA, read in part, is TGTGCCAGCAAACTCGGGACCGCGGGGACGTAC. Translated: CASKLGTAGTY. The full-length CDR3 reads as CASKLGTAGTYYTF.

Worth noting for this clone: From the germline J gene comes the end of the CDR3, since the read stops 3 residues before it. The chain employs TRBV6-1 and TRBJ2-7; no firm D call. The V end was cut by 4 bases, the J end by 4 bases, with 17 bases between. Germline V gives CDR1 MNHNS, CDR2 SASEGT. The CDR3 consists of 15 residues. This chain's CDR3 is CASSVDTVSPYEQYF. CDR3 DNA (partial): TGTGCCAGCAGTGTTGACACCGTATCTCCTTACGAG.

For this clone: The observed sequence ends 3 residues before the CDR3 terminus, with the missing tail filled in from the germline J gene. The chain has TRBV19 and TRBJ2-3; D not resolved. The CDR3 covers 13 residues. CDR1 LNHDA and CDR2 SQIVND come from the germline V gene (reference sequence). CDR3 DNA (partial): TGTGCCAGTAGTCAGGCTTCCAGGCAGCCG. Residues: CASSQASRQP. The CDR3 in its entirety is CASSQASRQPQYF.

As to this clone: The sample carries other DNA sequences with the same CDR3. The sequenced CDR3 bases are TGTGCCAGCAGCCAAAGACAGAACACCGGGGAG. Translated: CASSQRQNTGE. The full CDR3 is CASSQRQNTGELFF. This chain connects TRBV7-6 to TRBJ2-2; D is uncertain. The read terminates 3 residues ahead of where the CDR3 ends, so the germline J gene completes it. The CDR3 runs 14 residues. The V gene lost 5 bases and the J gene lost 1 base, with 8 bases spanning the gap. Germline loops: CDR1 SGHVS, CDR2 FNYEAQ.

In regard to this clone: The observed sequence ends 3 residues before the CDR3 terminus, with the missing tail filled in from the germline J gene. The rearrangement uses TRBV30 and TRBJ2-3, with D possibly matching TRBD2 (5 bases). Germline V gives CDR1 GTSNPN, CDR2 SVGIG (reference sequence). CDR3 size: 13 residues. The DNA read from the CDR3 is TGTGCCTGGAGTGTACTAGAGAGGGATCCG. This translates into CAWSVLERDP. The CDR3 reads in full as CAWSVLERDPQYF.

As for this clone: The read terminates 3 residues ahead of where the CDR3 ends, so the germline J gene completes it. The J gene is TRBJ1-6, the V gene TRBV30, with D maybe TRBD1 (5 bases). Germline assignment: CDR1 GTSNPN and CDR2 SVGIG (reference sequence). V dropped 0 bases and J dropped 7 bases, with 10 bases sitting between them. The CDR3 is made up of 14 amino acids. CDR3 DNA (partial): TGTGCCTGGAGTGTAGGGGAGGGGAATTCACCC. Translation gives CAWSVGEGNSP. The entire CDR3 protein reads CAWSVGEGNSPLHF.

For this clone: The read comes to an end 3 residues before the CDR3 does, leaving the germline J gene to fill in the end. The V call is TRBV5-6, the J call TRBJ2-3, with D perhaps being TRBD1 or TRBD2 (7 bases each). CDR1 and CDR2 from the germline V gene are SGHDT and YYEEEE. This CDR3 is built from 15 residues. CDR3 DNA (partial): TGTGCCAGCAGCTTGGGACAGGGAGGGTGGCAGCCG. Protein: CASSLGQGGWQP. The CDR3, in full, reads CASSLGQGGWQPQYF. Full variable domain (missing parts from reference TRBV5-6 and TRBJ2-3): DAGVTQSPTHLIKTRGQQVTLRCSPKSGHDTVSWYQQALGQGPQFIFQYYEEEERQRGNFPDRFSGHQFPNYSSELNVNALLLGDSALYLCASSLGQGGWQPQYFGPGTRLTVL.

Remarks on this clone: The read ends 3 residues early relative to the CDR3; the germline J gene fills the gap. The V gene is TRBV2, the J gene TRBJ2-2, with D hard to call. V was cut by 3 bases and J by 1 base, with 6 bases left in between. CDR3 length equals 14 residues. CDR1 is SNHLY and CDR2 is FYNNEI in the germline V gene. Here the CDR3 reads CASSDRVNTGELFF. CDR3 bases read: TGTGCCAGCAGTGATAGGGTGAACACCGGGGAG.

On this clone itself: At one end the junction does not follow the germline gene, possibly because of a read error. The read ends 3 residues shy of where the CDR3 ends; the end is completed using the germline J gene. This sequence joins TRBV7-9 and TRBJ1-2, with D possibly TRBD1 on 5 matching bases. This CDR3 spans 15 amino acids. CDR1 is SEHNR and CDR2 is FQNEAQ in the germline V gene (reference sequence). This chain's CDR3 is CASSLGLALGYDYTF. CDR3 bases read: TGTGCCAGCAGCTTGGGACTAGCGTTGGGTTATGAC. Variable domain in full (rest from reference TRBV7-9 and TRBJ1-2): DTGVSQNPRHKITKRGQNVTFRCDPISEHNRLYWYRQTLGQGPEFLTYFQNEAQLEKSRLLSDRFSAERPKGSFSTLEIQRTEQGDSAMYLCASSLGLALGYDYTFGSGTRLTVV.

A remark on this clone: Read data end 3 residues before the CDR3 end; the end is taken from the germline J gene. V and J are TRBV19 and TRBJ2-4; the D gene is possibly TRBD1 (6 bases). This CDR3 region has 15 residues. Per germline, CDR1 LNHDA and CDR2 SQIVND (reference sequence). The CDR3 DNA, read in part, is TGTGCCAGTATTCCTGGGCCAGGGGTAATAGGTGGT. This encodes CASIPGPGVIGG. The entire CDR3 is CASIPGPGVIGGQYF. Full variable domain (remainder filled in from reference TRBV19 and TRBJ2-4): DGGITQSPKYLFRKEGQNVTLSCEQNLNHDAMYWYRQDPGQGLRLIYYSQIVNDFQKGDIAEGYSVSREKKESFPLTVTSAQKNPTAFYLCASIPGPGVIGGQYFGAGTRLSVL.

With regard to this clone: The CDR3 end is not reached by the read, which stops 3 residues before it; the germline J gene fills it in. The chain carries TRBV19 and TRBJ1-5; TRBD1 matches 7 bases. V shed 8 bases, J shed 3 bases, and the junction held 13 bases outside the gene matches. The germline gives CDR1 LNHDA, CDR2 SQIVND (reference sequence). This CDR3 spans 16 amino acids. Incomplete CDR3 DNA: TGTGCCAGTTCACAGGGGATCAACAATCACAATCAGCCC. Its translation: CASSQGINNHNQP. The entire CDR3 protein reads CASSQGINNHNQPQHF.

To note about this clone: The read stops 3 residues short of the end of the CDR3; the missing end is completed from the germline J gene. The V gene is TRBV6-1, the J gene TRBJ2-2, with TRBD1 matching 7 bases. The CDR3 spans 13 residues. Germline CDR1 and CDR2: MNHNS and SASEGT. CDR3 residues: CASSAGTDSPLFF. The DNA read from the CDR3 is TGTGCCAGCAGTGCCGGGACAGATTCACCG.

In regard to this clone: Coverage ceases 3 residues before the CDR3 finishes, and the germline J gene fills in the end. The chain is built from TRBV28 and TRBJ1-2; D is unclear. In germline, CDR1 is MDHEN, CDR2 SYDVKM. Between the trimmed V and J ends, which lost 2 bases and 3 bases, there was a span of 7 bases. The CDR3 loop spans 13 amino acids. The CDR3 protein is CASSLRVDYGYTF. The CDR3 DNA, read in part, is TGTGCCAGCAGTTTAAGGGTGGACTATGGC.

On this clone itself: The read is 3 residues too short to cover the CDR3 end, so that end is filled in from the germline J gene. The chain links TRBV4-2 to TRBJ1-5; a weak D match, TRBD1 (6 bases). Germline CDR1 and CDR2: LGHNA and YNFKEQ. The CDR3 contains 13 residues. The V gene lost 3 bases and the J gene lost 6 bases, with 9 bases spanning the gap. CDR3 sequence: CASSQEQGQPQHF. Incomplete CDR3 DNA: TGTGCCAGCAGCCAGGAACAGGGTCAGCCC.